This T cell receptor (beta chain) emerged from a study of T cells in Graves' hyperthyroidism and ophthalmopathy. Study background: Peripheral blood sampling occurred at initial diagnosis, before any treatment.

Many counts were recorded for this clonotype. Its antigen is not identified. Germline CDR1 reads LNHDA; CDR2 reads SQIVND (reference sequence). Trimming cost V 9 bases and J 7 bases; bases outside gene matches: 12. CDR3 length: 15 amino acids. Study findings and constraints: Blood held most thyroid clonotypes expanded above 0.001 frequency. Model predictions of ophthalmopathy came a median approximately 6 months before onset.

Amplification targeted TCR beta CDR3 regions from RNA transcripts. The TCR CDR3 first-round RT-PCR relied on the HTBI primer set. TCRdb reprocessed the multiplex PCR reads via MiXCR and lists one record per CDR3 protein. Of hundreds of thousands of distinct CDR3 sequences in the sample, 38% were seen once. Clinical symptoms, serum thyroxine and TRAb, thyroid ultrasound and orbital computed tomography together formed the diagnostic basis. This chain joins TRBV19 and TRBJ1-6; 7 bases map to TRBD1. The sequenced sample consisted of blood. The TCR was taken from a man aged 18 to 35 with Graves' hyperthyroidism. CDR3 loop: CASSYGQAGNSPLHF. DNA of the CDR3: TGTGCCAGCAGCTACGGACAGGCTGGGAATTCACCCCTCCACTTT.